The T cell receptor (beta chain) under discussion was sequenced for a study of T cells in Graves' hyperthyroidism and ophthalmopathy. It was RNA transcripts that yielded the amplified TCR beta CDR3 regions. The TCR CDR3 first-round RT-PCR relied on the HTBI primer set. TCRdb re-analysed the multiplex PCR reads in MiXCR, keeping a single row per CDR3 protein. The sample includes 450,000 to 500,000 distinct CDR3 sequences, approximately 22% seen only once; the top ten take approximately 49%. With regard to this clonotype: A junction end diverges from the germline sequence, so it may reflect a read error.

The material sequenced was blood. The clonotype was recovered from a woman in her sixties or seventies with Graves' ophthalmopathy.

The CDR3 loop reads CASNLDHYEQYF. The CDR3 nucleotides read TGTGCCAGCAACTTAGACCACTACGAGCAGTACTTC. The chain joins TRBV7-2 to TRBJ2-7; the D is unclear. The CDR3 runs to 12 residues. Looked up from germline, CDR1 is SGHTA and CDR2 is FQGNSA.